This T cell receptor beta chain was identified in a study of identical twins. This clonotype was observed at least ten times. The target antigen is unknown. The study, taken as a whole, reports: Reduced insertions were recorded for abundant cord blood beta clonotypes, with no such pattern in memory repertoires. Twins' excess sharing was less marked for out-of-frame beta sequences. Those out-of-frame alpha sequences shared by twins showed an excess of low generation probability.

Each cDNA held unique molecular identifiers, and template switching gave it a universal primer site. MiXCR, applied by TCRdb to the 5' RACE reads, yields one record per CDR3 protein. The sample includes around 670,000 distinct CDR3 sequences, 5.5% to 6.5% of them seen just once. Sequenced input: naive T cells sorted from blood. This receptor was taken from a man aged 18 to 30 in good health.

The CDR3, as DNA: TGCAGCGCAGGACTAGGGAGGAGTCCCTACAATGAGCAGTTCTTC. Residues: CSAGLGRSPYNEQFF. J is TRBJ2-1 and V is TRBV29-1, with TRBD2 identical over 7 bases. Germline trimming cut 7 bases from V and 2 bases from J; bases unmatched to any gene: 11. There are 15 residues in the CDR3. Germline CDR1 SQVTM, CDR2 ANQGSEA.